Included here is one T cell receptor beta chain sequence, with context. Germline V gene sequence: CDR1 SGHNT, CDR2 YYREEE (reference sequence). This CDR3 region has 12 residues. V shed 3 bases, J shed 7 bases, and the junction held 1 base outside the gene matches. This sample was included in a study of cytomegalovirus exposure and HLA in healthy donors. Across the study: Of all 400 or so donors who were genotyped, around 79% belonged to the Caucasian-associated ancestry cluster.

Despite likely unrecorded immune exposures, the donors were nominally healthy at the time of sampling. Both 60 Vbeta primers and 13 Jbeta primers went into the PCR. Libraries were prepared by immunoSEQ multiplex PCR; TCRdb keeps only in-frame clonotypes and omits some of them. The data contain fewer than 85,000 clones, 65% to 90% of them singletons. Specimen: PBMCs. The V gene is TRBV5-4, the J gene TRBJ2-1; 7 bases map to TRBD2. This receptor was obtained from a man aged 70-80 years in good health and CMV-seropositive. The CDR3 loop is CASSWGGNEQFF. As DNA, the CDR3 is TGTGCCAGCAGCTGGGGGGGAAATGAGCAGTTCTTC.